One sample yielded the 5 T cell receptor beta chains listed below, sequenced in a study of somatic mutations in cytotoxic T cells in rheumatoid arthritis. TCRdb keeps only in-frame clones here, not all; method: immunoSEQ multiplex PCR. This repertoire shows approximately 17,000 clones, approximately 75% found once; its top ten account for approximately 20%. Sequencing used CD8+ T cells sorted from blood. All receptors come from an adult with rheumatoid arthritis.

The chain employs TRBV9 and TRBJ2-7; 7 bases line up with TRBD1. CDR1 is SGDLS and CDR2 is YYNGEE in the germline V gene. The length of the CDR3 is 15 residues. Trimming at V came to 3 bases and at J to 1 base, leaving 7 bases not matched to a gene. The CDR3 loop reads CASSAYDRVSYEQYF. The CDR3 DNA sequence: TGTGCCAGCAGCGCCTACGACAGGGTTTCCTACGAGCAGTACTTC. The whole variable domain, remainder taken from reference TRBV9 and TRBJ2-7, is DSGVTQTPKHLITATGQRVTLRCSPRSGDLSVYWYQQSLDQGLQFLIQYYNGEERAKGNILERFSAQQFPDLHSELNLSSLELGDSALYFCASSAYDRVSYEQYFGPGTRLTVT.

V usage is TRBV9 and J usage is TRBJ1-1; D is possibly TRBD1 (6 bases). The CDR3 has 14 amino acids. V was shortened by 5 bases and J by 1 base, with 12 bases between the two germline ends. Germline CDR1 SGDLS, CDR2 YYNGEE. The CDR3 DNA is TGTGCCAGCAGTTTGGGACACCCGAACACTGAAGCTTTCTTT. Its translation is CASSLGHPNTEAFF.

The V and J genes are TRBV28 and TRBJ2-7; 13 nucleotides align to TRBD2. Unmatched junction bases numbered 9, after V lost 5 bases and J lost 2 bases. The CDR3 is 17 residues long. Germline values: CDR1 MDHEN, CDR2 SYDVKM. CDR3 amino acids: CASSAAGTSGETYEQYF. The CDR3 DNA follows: TGTGCCAGCAGTGCCGCCGGGACTAGCGGGGAGACCTACGAGCAGTACTTC.

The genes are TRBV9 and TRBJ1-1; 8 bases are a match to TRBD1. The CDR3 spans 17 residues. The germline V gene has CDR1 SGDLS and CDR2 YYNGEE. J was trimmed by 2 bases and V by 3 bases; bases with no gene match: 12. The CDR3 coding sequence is TGTGCCAGCAGCGCCGACAGGGGCCGAGGGCCTAACACTGAAGCTTTCTTT. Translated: CASSADRGRGPNTEAFF.

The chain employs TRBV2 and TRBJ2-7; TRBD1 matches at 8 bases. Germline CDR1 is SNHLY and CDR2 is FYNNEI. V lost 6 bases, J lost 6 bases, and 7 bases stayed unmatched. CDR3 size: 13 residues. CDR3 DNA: TGTGCCAGCAGCCGTGGACAGGGTCTCGAGCAGTACTTC. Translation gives CASSRGQGLEQYF.